This TCR beta chain was profiled in a study of cytomegalovirus exposure and HLA in healthy donors listed by TCRdb under 2017. Notes on the research overall: According to an earlier analysis of several hundred of the donors, some 170 million T cells yielded over 100 million unique TCR beta sequences and 250 to 350 Gb of sequence data. Typing coverage varied by locus: roughly 629-630 donors for A, B, C, DRB1 and DQB1; approximately 500 for DQA1; around 570 for DPA1; around 450 for DPB1. In addition to the first cohort of about 650 subjects, a separate validation cohort of 120 different subjects was used. Across about 370 genotyped donors of the cohort, an average of roughly 230,000 unique TCR beta nucleotide sequences per donor were sequenced, and 15% to 20% of those sequences were non-productive. Genome-wide SNP genotypes for about 65% of the 666 donors were used in a later genetic analysis, which treated that subset as a discovery cohort. Rather than using new phenotypic data, the later analysis identified candidate immune exposures from TCR beta sequences and from how often those sequences occurred across donors. All discovery cohort repertoires had been generated using a single sequencing platform. To decide whether each TCR beta V gene segment behaved as functional or pseudogenic, an earlier analysis of fewer than 750 of the donors relied on high-throughput TCR beta sequencing. The T cell repertoires of 700 or so subjects were profiled by immunosequencing and related to cytomegalovirus serostatus. The study aimed to test whether cataloging public T cell receptors could reveal signatures of past pathogen exposure. Both class I and class II loci were covered by HLA typing, at four-digit resolution. A later analysis re-examined previously published TCR beta repertoires from just over 650 donors and added high-resolution HLA genotyping to investigate patterns of TCR occurrence. To predict cytomegalovirus infection status, the study brought together high-throughput TCR immunosequencing, statistical association of individual TCRs with disease status, and machine learning. An early release that covered several hundred HLA-typed donors contained approximately 300 gigabases of sequencing data and 85 million to 100 million unique TCR sequences. Alongside the repertoire data, information on donor age, sex, ethnicity and CMV serostatus was compiled. Of the 350 to 450 genotyped donors, 81% were placed in the genetic ancestry cluster associated with self-reported Caucasian donors. Four to six DR-DQ haplotypes were handled as single units for association and clustering, since linkage in the cohort was strong.

Of note for this clone: What this receptor recognizes is not known. It has no much larger one-base neighbor in the sample; base qualities were not kept.

The cohort consisted of hundreds of healthy bone marrow donors. At the time of sampling, all cohort members were nominally healthy, though unrecorded immune exposures were likely present. The donor tested CMV seropositive, placing the donor among the 289 seropositive members of the cohort. A peripheral blood sample was collected from each donor, and TCR beta sequencing was performed on peripheral blood mononuclear cells. Genomic DNA was extracted from the blood cell samples with the Qiagen DNeasy Blood Extraction Kit. The library was made by the immunoSEQ multiplex PCR assay. The multiplex PCR relied on a mix of 60 forward primers for TCR Vbeta segments and 13 reverse primers for TCR Jbeta segments. The CDR3 region of rearranged TCR beta genes was amplified from genomic DNA with a multiplex PCR assay. On the Illumina HiSeq System, the amplified TCR beta libraries were sequenced as 87-base-pair reads. The study's processing was this. In a later analysis, roughly 80 million unique TCR beta chains were counted across the approximately 640 repertoires, and around 11 million of these chains were shared by at least two donors. Raw reads were error-corrected and collapsed into unique sequences by a nearest-neighbor algorithm in which closely related sequences were merged to remove PCR and sequencing errors. Alignment of CDR3 sequences to IMGT reference sequences was used to assign V, D and J gene segments. For a sequence to be retained, at least a six-nucleotide match to both a V gene segment and a J gene segment was required. Rearrangements were classified as productive when the CDR3 lacked stop codons and remained in frame with V and J, and all other rearrangements were classified as non-productive. Following IMGT convention, CDR3 was defined as the stretch from the second conserved V-encoded cysteine up to the conserved J-encoded phenylalanine. The earlier analysis of more than 450 of the donors excluded sequences that lacked an unambiguous match to a single V gene segment. In an earlier analysis of approximately 500 of the donors, a V segment was called functional when productive rearrangements were above 56.7%, and segregating when the standard deviation between donors exceeded 5%. To diagnose cytomegalovirus status from the catalog of TCR beta chain sequences, a statistical classification framework was built. A later analysis assigned V and J genes by comparing TCR nucleotide sequences with IMGT/GENE-DB human TR gene sequences. Using the TCRdist pipeline, a later analysis assigned CDR3 sequences along with most-parsimonious VDJ recombination scenarios. A later analysis defined each TCR beta chain by its CDR3 amino acid sequence plus V-gene family, and excluded reads lacking a unique V-gene family. As a way to deal with suspected cross-contamination and a sequencing artifact, a later analysis dropped 450 to 700 nucleotide sequences that were highly shared and had low generation probability. In a later analysis, a clonal expansion index was calculated for each public chain from normalized within-repertoire ranks of inferred template counts. A later analysis computed generation probabilities with a VDJ recombination model fitted to out-of-frame rearrangements, and checked the results against IGoR. Hypergeometric tests were used in a later analysis to score TCR-TCR, TCR-HLA and TCR-CMV co-occurrence, with a repertoire-size bias correction applied to the TCR pairs. False discovery rates were estimated in a later analysis by permuting HLA or CMV assignments 20 times. In a later analysis, co-occurring TCRs were grouped using DBSCAN, with TCRdist sequence similarity added in when clustering inside HLA-allele-positive subsets. For co-occurrence clustering, repertoires with fewer than 30,000 or more than 120,000 public chains were excluded, along with five repertoires with anomalous nucleotide sharing. The immuneACCESS repertoire file appears here via TCRdb, limited to in-frame rearrangements. These files lack a portion of the clones; in checked studies, under half of the deficit traces to unresolved V genes, and the cause of the others is not known. V and J calls and clone size are copied from that table; D and trimming were computed from the DNA. Within this sample are 150,000 to 200,000 clones, with roughly 79% of them counted one time only. In total, the top ten clones hold about 9.7% of the sample.

Here is what the overall study found, with its caveats: A total of about 180 TCR beta chains were listed by the study as associated with cytomegalovirus. According to a later analysis, TCR association rates differed among HLA loci, with DRB1 alleles showing the most associated TCRs and HLA-C alleles showing the fewest. The earlier analysis of a few hundred of the donors excluded some 15 rarely observed V segments, including chromosome 9 orphons, because counts were too low. According to the authors, the approach could potentially be generalized to other disease states and immunological phenotypes. In a later analysis, 16,951 TCR beta sequences were associated with specific HLA alleles at a false discovery rate of 0.05. Immune exposure information for the cohort was limited to CMV serostatus. A later genetic analysis reported fewer N-insertions in productive TCRs among donors in an Asian-associated ancestry cluster than the roughly 700-donor mean. Linkage disequilibrium might explain the correlated functional status among segregating V segments, but an unknown experimental factor could not be excluded. In a later analysis, HLA-associated TCR beta chains were found to be more clonally expanded and to have lower generation probabilities than equally common non-associated chains. A later analysis reported that several top co-occurrence clusters appeared linked to parvovirus B19, influenza, CMV and Epstein-Barr virus. While some public TCRs were present in many individuals, most TCR sequences turned up only very rarely across donors. Broadly in line with IMGT annotations, most TCR beta V segments showed up in productive rearrangements about 87% or about 30% of the time in an earlier analysis of approximately 600 of the donors. Presence/absence analyses assumed roughly uniform sequencing depth across donors, an assumption that may not hold. A further reported finding was that TCR beta sequences accurately predicted the HLA-A and HLA-B alleles for most subjects in the first cohort. In vitro tests confirmed that a few of the cytomegalovirus-associated TCR beta chains recognize cytomegalovirus antigens. Cytomegalovirus status was reported to be diagnosed by the classifier with high specificity and sensitivity in both the original and validation cohorts. Only TCR beta chains were sequenced in this cohort, and the absence of alpha or paired-chain data limited detectable features. The sequencing pipeline was judged likely to have produced a cluster of highly shared sequence variants as a technical artifact. Because HLA typing was unavailable for some donors at each locus, only the typed subset was used in association tests. An association between a missense DCLRE1C variant and V-gene and J-gene trimming of TCR beta chains was found in a later genetic analysis and replicated in an independent cohort. Most CMV-associated TCR beta chains appeared to be HLA-restricted in a later analysis, and the HLA associations seemed to be driven largely by CMV exposure. Assigning TCR associations to individual alleles was difficult when HLA alleles, especially DR and DQ, strongly co-occurred.

Sequences were obtained from PBMCs. The clonotype originates from a man between 18 and 35 years old in good health and CMV-seropositive.

The CDR3 reads CASSSQGGTEAFF. The sequence in DNA is TGCGCCAGCAGCTCCCAGGGTGGCACTGAAGCTTTCTTT. The chain was built from TRBV5-1 and TRBJ1-1; the D gene is possibly TRBD1, with 5 bases matching. V loses 3 bases of germline sequence and J loses 4 bases, and the interval between the two ends is 10 bases. The CDR3 sequence holds 13 residues, the cysteine and phenylalanine included. The sequence is cut down to CDR3 DNA, 39 bases in frame from base 1. From the germline V gene, CDR1 is SGHRS and CDR2 is YFSETQ.